Each of the 10 T cell receptor beta chains below was sequenced from the same sample in a study of OX40 agonist ivuxolimab in advanced cancers. Produced via immunoSEQ multiplex PCR; TCRdb's table is partial and in-frame only. There are about 30,000 clones in the sample; about four fifths occur only once, and 20% to 25% lies in the top ten. The source was CD4+ or CD8+ T cells sorted from blood, collected in a trial of the OX40 agonist ivuxolimab. The receptors stem from an adult with an advanced solid tumor such as melanoma, head and neck, liver or kidney cancer.

The chain recombines TRBV6-6 with TRBJ1-1; D is unresolved. This CDR3 region has 15 residues. The V end lost 8 bases, the J end lost 6 bases, and 22 bases lay between the germline ends. In germline, CDR1 is MNHNY, CDR2 SVGAGI (reference sequence). The CDR3 nucleotides are TGTGCCAGCCGTTGGGATGACGCCGTTGGGGCTGAAGCTTTCTTT. It encodes CASRWDDAVGAEAFF.

This clone was detected once. The chain links TRBV6-1 to TRBJ2-3; D perhaps matches TRBD1 (5 bases). The germline V gene encodes CDR1 MNHNS and CDR2 SASEGT. V lost 3 bases, J lost 2 bases, and 12 bases lay in between. The CDR3 runs 15 residues. The CDR3 sequence is CASSDFDSFTDTQYF. Here the CDR3 DNA reads TGTGCCAGCAGTGATTTTGACAGCTTCACAGATACGCAGTATTTT.

By its share, this clone is medium-sized. This chain uses TRBV28 with TRBJ2-1; 13 bases are shared with TRBD2. The CDR3 has 17 residues. With 7 bases clipped from V and 9 bases from J, the junction kept 15 bases outside the gene matches. Germline V gene data show CDR1 as MDHEN and CDR2 as SYDVKM. CDR3 nucleotides: TGTGCCAGCATGCCCTCCTCGGGACTAGCGGGAAGGAGTGAGCAGTTCTTC. Translating gives CASMPSSGLAGRSEQFF. The full variable domain, in which reference TRBV28 and TRBJ2-1 provide the parts outside the CDR3, is DVKVTQSSRYLVKRTGEKVFLECVQDMDHENMFWYRQDPGLGLRLIYFSYDVKMKEKGDIPEGYSVSREKKERFSLILESASTNQTSMYLCASMPSSGLAGRSEQFFGPGTRLTVL.

This clone was detected a few times. J is TRBJ2-5 and V is TRBV7-9; TRBD1 matches at 11 bases. This CDR3 region has 16 residues. The germline CDR1 and CDR2 sequences are SEHNR and FQNEAQ (reference sequence). With V trimmed by 5 bases and J by 7 bases, 12 bases remained unmatched. The CDR3 region has the DNA TGTGCCAGCAGCCAAGGGGACAGGGGGAGATCCGGGACCCAGTACTTC. It yields the protein CASSQGDRGRSGTQYF. The whole variable domain, remainder taken from reference TRBV7-9 and TRBJ2-5, is DTGVSQNPRHKITKRGQNVTFRCDPISEHNRLYWYRQTLGQGPEFLTYFQNEAQLEKSRLLSDRFSAERPKGSFSTLEIQRTEQGDSAMYLCASSQGDRGRSGTQYFGPGTRLLVL.

The chain employs TRBV4-1 and TRBJ1-3; 7 positions match TRBD1. Looked up from germline, CDR1 is MGHRA and CDR2 is YSYEKL. J was trimmed by 1 base and V by 1 base; bases with no gene match: 7. The CDR3 spans 17 residues. CDR3 residues: CASSQGGYRGSGNTIYF. CDR3 in DNA: TGCGCCAGCAGCCAAGGGGGTTACAGGGGTTCTGGAAACACCATATATTTT.

The V gene is TRBV7-3, the J gene TRBJ2-5, with a possible D match to TRBD2 (6 bases). This CDR3 has 14 amino acids. With 2 bases removed from V and 6 bases from J, the gap between germline ends came to 13 bases. Per the germline V gene, CDR1 is SGHTA and CDR2 is FQGTGA. This chain's CDR3 is CASSLGREVKTQYF. The CDR3, as DNA: TGTGCCAGCAGCTTAGGCAGGGAGGTGAAGACCCAGTACTTC.

The genes are TRBV6-4 and TRBJ1-1; 7 bases line up with TRBD1. V shed 7 bases and J 4 bases; nucleotides not matched to a gene: 15. The CDR3 contains 16 residues. Germline loops: CDR1 MRHNA, CDR2 SNTAGT. Written as DNA, the CDR3 is TGTGCCAGCACCCCCGGTGGGGCGGGACAGAGCACTGAAGCTTTCTTT. Protein product: CASTPGGAGQSTEAFF.

The V call is TRBV11-3, the J call TRBJ2-7; no reliable D call. This CDR3 is built from 14 residues. Trimming shortened V by 5 bases and J by 1 base, and 12 bases separated the two germline ends. CDR1 and CDR2 (germline): SGHNT, YENEEA. CDR3 loop: CASSNPPHSYEQYF. The CDR3 nucleotides are TGTGCCAGCAGCAACCCCCCACATTCCTACGAGCAGTACTTC. The full variable domain, with the rest looked up from reference TRBV11-3 and TRBJ2-7, is EAGVVQSPRYKIIEKKQPVAFWCNPISGHNTLYWYLQNLGQGPELLIRYENEEAVDDSQLPKDRFSAERLKGVDSTLKIQPAELGDSAVYLCASSNPPHSYEQYFGPGTRLTVT.

This rearrangement joins TRBV5-6 to TRBJ2-7; a possible D gene is TRBD1 (6 bases). The V gene's germline CDR1 is SGHDT and CDR2 YYEEEE. The CDR3 runs 15 residues. With 1 base removed from V and 3 bases from J, the gap between germline ends came to 14 bases. The CDR3 DNA is TGTGCCAGCAGCTTGACTGGACAGAGACTCTACGAGCAGTACTTC. As protein: CASSLTGQRLYEQYF.

The chain has TRBV6-1 and TRBJ2-3; the D is unclear. V lost 2 bases and J 2 bases, leaving 8 bases between the germline ends. The germline CDR1 and CDR2 sequences are MNHNS and SASEGT. The CDR3 totals 14 residues. The CDR3 sequence is CASSELGNTDTQYF. The CDR3 nucleotides are TGTGCCAGCAGTGAATTGGGTAACACAGATACGCAGTATTTT.